The rows below give T cell receptor beta chains drawn from one sample of a study of blood T cell repertoires in COVID-19. Profiled with immunoSEQ multiplex PCR; TCRdb holds only in-frame clones, not every one. The sample records tens of thousands of clones, approximately 83% being singletons. The sequenced sample consisted of peripheral blood. The receptor source for this set is a man in his forties with COVID-19, enrolled during active disease. The conserved cysteine and the conserved F or W are not part of the CDR3 here. Size values are once, few and many counts, or a class for expanded clones, and some rows have none.

V: TRBV18
J: TRBJ2-1
size: -
CDR3: ASSPPSSGAYNEQF

V: TRBV14
J: TRBJ1-1
size: few
CDR3: ASSPTGFTEAF

V: TRBV29-1
J: TRBJ2-3
size: -
CDR3: SSIQDRTDTQY

V: TRBV10-3
J: TRBJ1-3
size: -
CDR3: AISERGQGSAGNTIY

V: TRBV4-2
J: TRBJ2-3
size: -
CDR3: ASSQEAQTDTQY

V: TRBV11-2
J: TRBJ2-7
size: once
CDR3: ASSLVRGAYEQY

V: TRBV7-9
J: TRBJ1-1
size: medium-sized
CDR3: ASSFHREFATEAF

V: TRBV7-9
J: TRBJ1-2
size: -
CDR3: ASSLNSDYGYT

V: TRBV3-1/TRBV3-2
J: TRBJ2-3
size: -
CDR3: ASSSRDTQY

V: TRBV19
J: TRBJ2-5
size: -
CDR3: ASSSRPLAGKQETQY

V: TRBV3-1/TRBV3-2
J: TRBJ2-3
size: -
CDR3: ASSQGLTGADTQY

V: TRBV5-1
J: TRBJ1-1
size: -
CDR3: ASTPRDREWGTEAF

V: TRBV11-2
J: TRBJ2-1
size: -
CDR3: ASSYTIWENEQF

V: TRBV5-1
J: TRBJ2-2
size: -
CDR3: ASSGGPSGGAAQGELF

V: TRBV10-3
J: TRBJ1-3
size: -
CDR3: AISNGGSGNTIY

V: TRBV28
J: TRBJ2-7
size: -
CDR3: ASSLGVYEQY

V: TRBV4-2
J: TRBJ2-5
size: -
CDR3: ASSQGNRGSGETQY

V: TRBV24-1
J: TRBJ2-1
size: -
CDR3: ATSDLRGDSYNEQF

V: TRBV10-1
J: TRBJ1-3
size: -
CDR3: ASSDGTPSGNTIY

V: TRBV7-9
J: TRBJ1-5
size: few
CDR3: ASSPQGNQPQH

V: TRBV19
J: TRBJ2-2
size: -
CDR3: ASSISSRTDDTGELF

V: TRBV7-8
J: TRBJ2-1
size: -
CDR3: ASSLGTSGGAHNEQF

V: TRBV20-1
J: TRBJ1-1
size: -
CDR3: SASGGGMTTEAF

V: TRBV11-2
J: TRBJ1-2
size: -
CDR3: ASSLEEQGVYGYT

V: TRBV15
J: TRBJ1-6
size: -
CDR3: ATSRDGQAGNSPLH

V: TRBV9
J: TRBJ2-1
size: once
CDR3: ASSVEGGGAHEQF

V: TRBV28
J: TRBJ2-1
size: -
CDR3: ASRKAGGRPGQF

V: TRBV24-1
J: TRBJ1-1
size: -
CDR3: ATSELDTSEAF

V: TRBV11-2
J: TRBJ1-1
size: -
CDR3: ASSFDRGTEAF

V: TRBV5-4
J: TRBJ1-4
size: -
CDR3: ASSSDRIGEKLF

V: TRBV7-9
J: TRBJ2-2
size: -
CDR3: ASRRTAGELF

V: TRBV7-7
J: TRBJ2-3
size: -
CDR3: ASSAGQGAADTQY

V: TRBV7-9
J: TRBJ2-5
size: -
CDR3: ASTPTGGETQY

V: TRBV4-1
J: TRBJ2-1
size: -
CDR3: ASSQPSGERGAANYNEQF

V: TRBV7-2
J: TRBJ1-1
size: -
CDR3: ASSSGQGITEAF

V: TRBV5-1
J: TRBJ1-1
size: once
CDR3: ASSSTEGASEAF

V: TRBV19
J: TRBJ1-1
size: -
CDR3: ASSMGAGTEAF

V: TRBV18
J: TRBJ1-2
size: -
CDR3: ASSFQPGTGVGYT

V: TRBV19
J: TRBJ1-1
size: -
CDR3: AGLQNTEAF

V: TRBV5-1
J: TRBJ2-7
size: -
CDR3: ASSLGLVLAGRYEQY

V: TRBV11-2
J: TRBJ1-2
size: once
CDR3: ASSLLVAGSGYT

V: TRBV3-1/TRBV3-2
J: TRBJ2-7
size: -
CDR3: ASSRLTGRTSEQY

V: TRBV6-5
J: TRBJ1-1
size: -
CDR3: ASSRRGNTEAF

V: TRBV7-9
J: TRBJ1-2
size: -
CDR3: ASSFDGGAGAGGYT

V: TRBV5-1
J: TRBJ2-1
size: once
CDR3: ASSPGTGEEQF

V: TRBV30
J: TRBJ2-7
size: -
CDR3: AWSPATGAEEQY

V: TRBV5-4
J: TRBJ2-1
size: -
CDR3: ASSWGTGENEQF

V: TRBV11-2
J: TRBJ1-4
size: -
CDR3: ASSFMGSGGEKLF

V: TRBV7-9
J: TRBJ1-1
size: -
CDR3: ASSTRTGASTEAF

V: TRBV18
J: TRBJ1-1
size: -
CDR3: ASSPGQGYTEAF

V: TRBV3-1/TRBV3-2
J: TRBJ2-7
size: -
CDR3: ASSQGRGNEQY

V: TRBV19
J: TRBJ2-7
size: -
CDR3: ASSRGQADYEQY

V: TRBV10-2
J: TRBJ2-7
size: -
CDR3: ASKDRAYEQY

V: TRBV19
J: TRBJ1-5
size: -
CDR3: ASVDRGRMVKGNQPQH

V: TRBV19
J: TRBJ1-5
size: medium-sized
CDR3: ASSMRQGTNQPQH

V: TRBV10-3
J: TRBJ1-1
size: -
CDR3: AISEGPGLDTEAF

V: TRBV6-5
J: TRBJ1-4
size: -
CDR3: ASSPGQGREKLF

V: TRBV9
J: TRBJ1-4
size: -
CDR3: ASSPTDRANEKLF